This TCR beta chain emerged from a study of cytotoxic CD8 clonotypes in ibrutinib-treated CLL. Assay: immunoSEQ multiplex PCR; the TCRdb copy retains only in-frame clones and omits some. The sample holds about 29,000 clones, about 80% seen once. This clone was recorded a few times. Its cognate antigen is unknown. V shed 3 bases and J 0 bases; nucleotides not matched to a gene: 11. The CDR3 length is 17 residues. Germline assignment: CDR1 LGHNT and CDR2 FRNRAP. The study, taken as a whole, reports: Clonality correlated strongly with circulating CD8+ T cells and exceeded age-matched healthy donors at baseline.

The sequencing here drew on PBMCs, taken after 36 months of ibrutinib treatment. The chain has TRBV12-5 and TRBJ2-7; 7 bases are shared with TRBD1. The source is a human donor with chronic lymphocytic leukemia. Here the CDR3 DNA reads TGTGCTAGTGGTTTCGTCTCGTTGGGGGACAGCTCCTACGAGCAGTACTTC. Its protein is CASGFVSLGDSSYEQYF. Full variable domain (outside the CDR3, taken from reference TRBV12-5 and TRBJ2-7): DARVTQTPRHKVTEMGQEVTMRCQPILGHNTVFWYRQTMMQGLELLAYFRNRAPLDDSGMPKDRFSAEMPDATLATLKIQPSEPRDSAVYFCASGFVSLGDSSYEQYFGPGTRLTVT.